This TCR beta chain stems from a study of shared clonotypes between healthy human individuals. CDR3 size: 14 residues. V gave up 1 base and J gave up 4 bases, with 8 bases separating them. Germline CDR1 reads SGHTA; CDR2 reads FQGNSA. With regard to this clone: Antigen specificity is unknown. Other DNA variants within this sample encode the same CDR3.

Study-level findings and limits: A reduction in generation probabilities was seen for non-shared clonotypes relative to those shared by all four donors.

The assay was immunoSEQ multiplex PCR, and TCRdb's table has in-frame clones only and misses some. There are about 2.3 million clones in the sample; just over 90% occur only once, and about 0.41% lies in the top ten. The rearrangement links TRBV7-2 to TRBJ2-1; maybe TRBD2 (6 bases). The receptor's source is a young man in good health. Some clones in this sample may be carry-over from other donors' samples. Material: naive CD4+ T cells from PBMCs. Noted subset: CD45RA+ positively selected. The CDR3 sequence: CASSLVSGYNEQFF. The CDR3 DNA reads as TGTGCCAGCAGCTTAGTGAGCGGGTACAATGAGCAGTTCTTC. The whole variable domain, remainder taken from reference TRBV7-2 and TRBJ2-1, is GAGVSQSPSNKVTEKGKDVELRCDPISGHTALYWYRQSLGQGLEFLIYFQGNSAPDKSGLPSDRFSAERTGGSVSTLTIQRTQQEDSAVYLCASSLVSGYNEQFFGPGTRLTVL.